The entry that follows covers one T cell receptor beta chain sequence. Its specificity is not known. This may arise from a read error, as a much more abundant clone is one base away. These data belong to a study of T cells in Graves' hyperthyroidism and ophthalmopathy. Researchers took RNA transcripts and amplified the TCR beta CDR3 regions from them. First-round RT-PCR with HTBI primers amplified the TCR CDR3 region. MiXCR, run by TCRdb on the multiplex PCR reads, gives a single entry per CDR3 protein. The sample carries 660,000 or so distinct CDR3 sequences, roughly 45% recorded once. Per germline, CDR1 LNHNV and CDR2 YYDKDF (reference sequence). The CDR3 sequence is 15 residues long. V lost 2 bases and J 9 bases, leaving 19 bases between the germline ends. Diagnoses used clinical symptoms, serum thyroxine and TRAb, thyroid ultrasound and orbital computed tomography. Study-level points and caveats: Ophthalmopathy was told apart from stable hyperthyroidism by a 13 V-J model. Expanded thyroid clonotypes (above 0.001) were mostly also found in blood.

The source material was peripheral blood or thyroid tissue (not recorded which). The rearrangement links TRBV15 to TRBJ2-5; TRBD1 is a possible D gene (5 bases). The TCR sequence derives from an adult man with Graves' disease, either hyperthyroidism or ophthalmopathy (not recorded which). The CDR3, as DNA: TGTGCCACCAGCAGAACCCAAGACAGTCTTGGGGCCCAGTACTTC. It is translated as CATSRTQDSLGAQYF.